The 25 T cell receptor beta chains reported below all come from one sample, sequenced in a study of T cell responses to AZD1222 COVID-19 vaccine. Assay used: immunoSEQ multiplex PCR; TCRdb lists only in-frame clones, some missing. Altogether around 90,000 clones are present, approximately 90% being singletons, with the ten largest covering 5.2%. The input for sequencing was peripheral blood, taken on day 0 of MenACWY control vaccination. The receptors were gathered from an adult in good health.

The chain uses TRBV28 and TRBJ1-5; D remains unclear. This CDR3 comprises 13 residues. The germline V gene has CDR1 MDHEN and CDR2 SYDVKM. Trimming left V 6 bases short and J 7 bases short, with 13 bases between. CDR3: CASRVRFGQPQHF. The CDR3, as DNA: TGTGCCAGCAGAGTCAGGTTCGGGCAGCCCCAGCATTTT.

The rearrangement links TRBV27 to TRBJ2-1; D call uncertain. V was pared by 3 bases and J by 0 bases, with 12 bases between. Germline V gene sequence: CDR1 MNHEY, CDR2 SMNVEV (reference sequence). The CDR3 is made up of 16 amino acids. In DNA, the CDR3 is TGTGCCAGCAGTTTGGACCCCACGGGCTCCTACAATGAGCAGTTCTTC. It specifies CASSLDPTGSYNEQFF.

This clone was counted once. The rearrangement links TRBV6-5 to TRBJ1-4, with TRBD1 matching 8 bases. The CDR3 covers 15 residues. V gave up 6 bases and J gave up 6 bases; unmatched junction bases: 9. Germline CDR1 reads MNHEY; CDR2 reads SVGAGI. The CDR3: CASSPDRVTHEKLFF. The CDR3 DNA reads TGTGCCAGCAGCCCGGACAGGGTAACCCATGAAAAACTGTTTTTT.

This sequence joins TRBV7-8 and TRBJ1-6, with TRBD1 as a possible D gene (6 bases). Germline loops: CDR1 SGHVS, CDR2 FQNEAQ. CDR3 size: 14 residues. V gave up 2 bases and J gave up 8 bases, with 10 bases separating them. CDR3 amino acids: CASSLNRDHSPLHF. CDR3 sequence (DNA): TGTGCCAGCAGCTTAAACAGGGATCATTCACCCCTCCACTTT.

The V gene is TRBV10-2, the J gene TRBJ1-5, with D unresolved. Between the trimmed V and J ends, which lost 8 bases and 0 bases, there was a span of 26 bases. Germline assignment: CDR1 WSHSY and CDR2 SAAADI. The CDR3 length is 19 residues. DNA for the CDR3: TGCGCCAGCCATACTTACGGGATGACTACACGTTATAGCAATCAGCCCCAGCATTTT. It yields the protein CASHTYGMTTRYSNQPQHF.

V and J are TRBV11-3 and TRBJ2-3; the D is unclear. The CDR3 totals 14 residues. Germline CDR1 SGHNT, CDR2 YENEEA. The V end was cut by 1 base, the J end by 6 bases, with 11 bases between. CDR3 region: CASSLAGLTDTQYF. The CDR3 coding sequence is TGTGCCAGCAGCTTAGCTGGGCTGACGGATACGCAGTATTTT. Drawing the rest from reference TRBV11-3 and TRBJ2-3, the complete variable domain is EAGVVQSPRYKIIEKKQPVAFWCNPISGHNTLYWYLQNLGQGPELLIRYENEEAVDDSQLPKDRFSAERLKGVDSTLKIQPAELGDSAVYLCASSLAGLTDTQYFGPGTRLTVL.

The V and J genes are TRBV6-4 and TRBJ1-2; possible D gene TRBD1, 5 bases. Germline values: CDR1 MRHNA, CDR2 SNTAGT. Trimming shortened V by 5 bases and J by 4 bases, and 17 bases separated the two germline ends. The length of the CDR3 is 15 residues. The CDR3 DNA is TGTGCCAGCAGTCTCCTCCCAGGGAGTATCTATGGCTACACCTTC. Translated: CASSLLPGSIYGYTF.

This chain uses TRBV7-2 with TRBJ2-7; TRBD2 aligns across 8 bases. The V gene's germline CDR1 is SGHTA and CDR2 FQGNSA. This CDR3 comprises 14 residues. Trimming took 2 bases from V and 3 from J; bases not matched to a gene: 3. CDR3 nucleotide sequence: TGTGCCAGCAGCTTATCGGGAGGGGGCTACGAGCAGTACTTC. It is translated as CASSLSGGGYEQYF.

The chain links TRBV11-2 to TRBJ2-1, with 8 bases fitting TRBD2. The CDR3 is 15 amino acids. The V and J ends lost 0 bases and 4 bases, in that order; junction bases with no gene match: 2. CDR1 and CDR2 (germline): SGHAT, FQNNGV. The CDR3: CASSLETSEYNEQFF. Written as DNA, the CDR3 is TGTGCCAGCAGCTTAGAGACTAGCGAATACAATGAGCAGTTCTTC.

The rearrangement links TRBV2 to TRBJ1-6; 7 bases fit TRBD1. Per germline, CDR1 SNHLY and CDR2 FYNNEI. V lost 6 bases and J lost 6; bases outside the gene matches: 5. The CDR3 is made up of 14 amino acids. The DNA of the CDR3 is TGTGCCAGCAGAGGGGACAGCTTTAATTCACCCCTCCACTTT. It yields the protein CASRGDSFNSPLHF.

This clone appeared a single time. The gene calls are TRBV27 and TRBJ1-1; 7 nucleotides agree with TRBD1. J gave up 6 bases and V 6 bases, and 16 bases lay outside the gene matches. The CDR3 is 16 amino acids. CDR1 is MNHEY and CDR2 is SMNVEV in the germline V gene (reference sequence). CDR3 sequence reads: CASRRQGPPFQSEAFF. In DNA, the CDR3 is TGTGCCAGCAGGAGACAGGGACCCCCCTTTCAATCTGAAGCTTTCTTT.

This chain links TRBV11-1 with TRBJ2-7, with 7 bases that match TRBD1. The V gene end was trimmed by 4 bases and the J gene end by 2 bases; junction bases not matched to a gene: 5. The CDR3 consists of 14 residues. Germline V CDR1 and CDR2: SGHAT, FQDESV (reference sequence). CDR3 region: CASSSKTGTYEQYF. In nucleotides, the CDR3 is TGTGCCAGCAGCTCAAAGACAGGGACCTACGAGCAGTACTTC.

The gene calls are TRBV11-3 and TRBJ2-3; TRBD2 matches at 8 bases. V lost 1 base, J lost 5 bases, and 5 bases stayed unmatched. Germline assignment: CDR1 SGHNT and CDR2 YENEEA. The CDR3 length is 15 residues. As DNA, the CDR3 is TGTGCCAGCAGCTTAGGTAGCGGGAACGAAGATACGCAGTATTTT. It is translated as CASSLGSGNEDTQYF.

The chain employs TRBV18 and TRBJ2-5; D perhaps matches TRBD2 (6 bases). Germline V lookup: CDR1 KGHSH, CDR2 LQKENI. The CDR3 extends over 16 amino acids. Trimming shortened V by 2 bases and J by 2 bases, and 15 bases separated the two germline ends. This chain's CDR3 is CASSPSGGVNQETQYF. The CDR3 DNA reads as TGTGCCAGCTCACCATCCGGGGGAGTCAATCAAGAGACCCAGTACTTC.

V usage is TRBV24-1 and J usage is TRBJ1-5, with D possibly TRBD1 on 6 matching bases. V lost 3 bases, J lost 4 bases, and 12 bases lay in between. Looked up from germline, CDR1 is KGHDR and CDR2 is SFDVKD. CDR3 size: 15 residues. The CDR3 loop reads CATSDEQGVNQPQHF. CDR3 bases: TGTGCCACCAGTGATGAACAGGGTGTTAATCAGCCCCAGCATTTT.

The rearrangement links TRBV6-1 to TRBJ1-3; D is possibly TRBD1 (6 bases). CDR1 is MNHNS, CDR2 SASEGT, per germline. This CDR3 contains 16 residues. The ends were cut back, 4 bases at V and 3 bases at J, with 16 bases in the middle. The CDR3 spells CASSASLGGNGNTIYF. CDR3 in DNA: TGTGCCAGCAGTGCCTCTTTGGGGGGCAATGGAAACACCATATATTTT.

The chain has TRBV3-1 (or the pseudogene TRBV3-2) and TRBJ2-7; no clear D gene. Trimming cost V 4 bases and J 1 base, with 2 bases left between them. CDR1 LGHDT and CDR2 YNNKEL come from the germline V gene (reference sequence). This CDR3 comprises 11 residues. The DNA for the CDR3 is TGTGCCAGCAGCCGTTCCTACGAGCAGTACTTC. It encodes CASSRSYEQYF.

This chain uses TRBV28 with TRBJ2-5, with D perhaps assigned TRBD1 or TRBD2 (5 bases each). V gave up 2 bases and J gave up 0 bases, with 10 bases separating them. Germline CDR1 MDHEN, CDR2 SYDVKM. This CDR3 comprises 15 residues. The CDR3 DNA is TGTGCCAGCAGTTTACCCGAGGGGAACCAAGAGACCCAGTACTTC. It yields the protein CASSLPEGNQETQYF.

The chain couples TRBV6-2 or TRBV6-3 to TRBJ1-2; D is unresolved. The ends were cut back, 0 bases at V and 5 bases at J, with 4 bases in the middle. This CDR3 region has 12 residues. Germline V gene sequence: CDR1 MNHEY, CDR2 SVGEGT. The CDR3: CASSYSRYGYTF. The CDR3 bases are TGTGCCAGCAGTTACTCTCGGTATGGCTACACCTTC.

The chain recombines TRBV6-6 with TRBJ2-7, with D tentatively TRBD1 (6 bases). The germline gives CDR1 MNHNY, CDR2 SVGAGI (reference sequence). The CDR3 length is 15 residues. V was clipped by 2 bases and J by 6 bases, with 17 bases between them. The CDR3 protein is CASSYQTGITSEQYF. CDR3 sequence (DNA): TGTGCCAGCAGTTACCAAACAGGGATCACGTCCGAGCAGTACTTC.

The chain combines TRBV9 with TRBJ1-2; D perhaps matches TRBD1 (6 bases). The CDR3 runs 16 residues. CDR1 is SGDLS, CDR2 YYNGEE, per germline. The germline V and J ends were trimmed by 0 bases and 7 bases, with 19 bases remaining between them. DNA for the CDR3: TGTGCCAGCAGCGTAGCTGAGCAGGGTCTACAGGGTGGCTACACCTTC. Protein: CASSVAEQGLQGGYTF. Drawing the rest from reference TRBV9 and TRBJ1-2, the complete variable domain is DSGVTQTPKHLITATGQRVTLRCSPRSGDLSVYWYQQSLDQGLQFLIQYYNGEERAKGNILERFSAQQFPDLHSELNLSSLELGDSALYFCASSVAEQGLQGGYTFGSGTRLTVV.

This clone has only one observation. CDR3 region: CASSEALQGFGELFF. CDR3 nucleotide sequence: TGTGCCAGCAGTGAAGCGCTTCAAGGGTTCGGGGAGCTGTTTTTT. The J gene is TRBJ2-2, the V gene TRBV2; D unresolved. The CDR3 extends over 15 amino acids. V lost 0 bases to trimming and J lost 7 bases, with 12 bases between them. Germline V gene lookup returns CDR1 SNHLY and CDR2 FYNNEI.

In this sample, this clone turned up a few times. The V call is TRBV6-5, the J call TRBJ1-1; no firm D call. This CDR3 has 13 residues. Germline V gene lookup returns CDR1 MNHEY and CDR2 SVGAGI. Between the trimmed V and J ends, which lost 6 bases and 8 bases, there was a span of 16 bases. The CDR3 bases are TGTGCCAGCAGCATCCTACCGACGCAAGAAGCTTTCTTT. It codes for CASSILPTQEAFF.

V gene TRBV3-1 (or the pseudogene TRBV3-2) combines with J gene TRBJ2-2, with D unclear. Per germline, CDR1 LGHDT and CDR2 YNNKEL (reference sequence). The length of the CDR3 is 13 residues. V gave up 4 bases and J gave up 3 bases, with 6 bases separating them. DNA of the CDR3: TGTGCCAGCAGCCGGACGGACACCGGGGAGCTGTTTTTT. Translating it yields CASSRTDTGELFF.

V is TRBV5-4 and J is TRBJ2-2; D gene uncertain. Germline-derived CDR1 and CDR2 are SGHNT and YYREEE (reference sequence). The CDR3 consists of 12 residues. Trimming removed 3 bases from V and 8 bases from J, with 8 bases in between. CDR3 bases: TGTGCCAGCAGCTCGGTGGTTGGGGAGCTGTTTTTT. Encoded protein: CASSSVVGELFF.